This passage covers 7 T cell receptor beta chains from one sample sequenced in a study of T cells in tumors after PD-1 blockade. The data were produced by immunoSEQ multiplex PCR, yet TCRdb's version contains in-frame clones alone and is incomplete. In the table there are under 50,000 clones, 65% to 85% of which are singletons. The source was PBMCs, collected before anti-PD-1 therapy. The receptors were sampled from a human donor with advanced basal cell or squamous cell carcinoma (not recorded which).

The rearrangement uses TRBV6-2 or TRBV6-3 and TRBJ2-5; 9 bases map to TRBD2. V lost 2 bases to trimming and J lost 3 bases; unmatched junction nucleotides: 7. Germline V gives CDR1 MNHEY, CDR2 SVGEGT. There are 16 residues in the CDR3. The CDR3 is CASSYAGGPVEETQYF. The CDR3 nucleotides read TGTGCCAGCAGTTACGCGGGAGGGCCGGTGGAAGAGACCCAGTACTTC.

The rearrangement uses TRBV2 and TRBJ1-5; D uncertain. With 4 bases removed from V and 0 bases from J, the gap between germline ends came to 7 bases. Germline CDR1 is SNHLY and CDR2 is FYNNEI. This CDR3 is 14 amino acids long. The CDR3 here is CASSGTNSNQPQHF. CDR3 DNA sequence: TGTGCCAGCAGTGGAACAAATAGCAATCAGCCCCAGCATTTT.

The chain recombines TRBV3-1 (or the pseudogene TRBV3-2) with TRBJ1-2; D possibly corresponds to TRBD1 (5 bases). This CDR3 is 14 amino acids long. Trimming left V 0 bases short and J 2 bases short, with 7 bases between. Per germline, CDR1 LGHDT and CDR2 YNNKEL (reference sequence). The CDR3 DNA is TGTGCCAGCAGCCAAGAGGGGGGAAACTATGGCTACACCTTC. Translation: CASSQEGGNYGYTF.

The rearrangement uses TRBV19 and TRBJ2-2; 10 positions match TRBD1. Trimming at V came to 5 bases and at J to 2 bases, leaving 5 bases not matched to a gene. This CDR3 comprises 16 residues. Germline V gene data show CDR1 as LNHDA and CDR2 as SQIVND (reference sequence). CDR3 protein: CASSSRDRGNTGELFF. For the CDR3, the DNA is TGTGCCAGTAGTTCCCGGGACAGGGGTAACACCGGGGAGCTGTTTTTT.

The V call is TRBV19, the J call TRBJ2-7; D remains ambiguous. Germline loops: CDR1 LNHDA, CDR2 SQIVND (reference sequence). The CDR3 runs to 16 residues. V lost 7 bases and J 7 bases, leaving 26 bases between the germline ends. The CDR3 sequence is CASTPFLRVDRTEQYF. For the CDR3, the DNA is TGTGCCAGTACCCCTTTCCTACGAGTCGACCGAACTGAGCAGTACTTC.

The chain joins TRBV4-2 to TRBJ2-2; D remains ambiguous. Germline V gene sequence: CDR1 LGHNA, CDR2 YNFKEQ. V was trimmed by 0 bases and J by 5 bases, leaving 13 bases between them. The CDR3 spans 16 residues. Here the CDR3 DNA reads TGTGCCAGCAGCCAAGAACTCGTTGTAGGGACCGGGGAGCTGTTTTTT. Its protein is CASSQELVVGTGELFF.

The rearrangement joins TRBV5-1 to TRBJ1-4, with unresolved D. This CDR3 comprises 15 residues. CDR1 and CDR2 (germline): SGHRS, YFSETQ. With 0 bases removed from V and 8 bases from J, the gap between germline ends came to 14 bases. CDR3 region: CASSLAAGPEEKLFF. As DNA, the CDR3 is TGCGCCAGCAGCTTGGCGGCTGGGCCTGAAGAAAAACTGTTTTTT.